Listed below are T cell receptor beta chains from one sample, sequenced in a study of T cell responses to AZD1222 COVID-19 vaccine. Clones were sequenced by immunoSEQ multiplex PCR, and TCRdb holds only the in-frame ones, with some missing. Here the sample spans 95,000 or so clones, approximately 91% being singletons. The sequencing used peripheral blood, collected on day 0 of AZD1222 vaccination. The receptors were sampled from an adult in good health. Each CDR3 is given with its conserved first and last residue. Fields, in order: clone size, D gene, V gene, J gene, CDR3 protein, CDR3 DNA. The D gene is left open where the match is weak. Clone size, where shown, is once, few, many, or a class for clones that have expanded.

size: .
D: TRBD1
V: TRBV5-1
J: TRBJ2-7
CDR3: CASSGRDRGDEQYF
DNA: TGCGCCAGCAGCGGCCGGGACAGGGGTGACGAGCAGTACTTC

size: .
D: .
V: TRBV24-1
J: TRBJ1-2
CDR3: CATRIGGRKNGYTF
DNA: TGTGCCACCAGAATCGGGGGGCGCAAGAATGGCTACACCTTC

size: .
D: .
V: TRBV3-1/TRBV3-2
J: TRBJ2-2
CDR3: CASSPPRGELFF
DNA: TGTGCCAGCAGCCCCCCGAGGGGGGAGCTGTTTTTT

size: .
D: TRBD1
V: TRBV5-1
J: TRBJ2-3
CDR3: CASSFSGGSTDTQYF
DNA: TGCGCCAGCAGCTTCTCAGGGGGCAGCACAGATACGCAGTATTTT

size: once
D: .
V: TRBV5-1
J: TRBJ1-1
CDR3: CASSWDGVNTEAFF
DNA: TGCGCCAGCAGCTGGGACGGGGTTAACACTGAAGCTTTCTTT

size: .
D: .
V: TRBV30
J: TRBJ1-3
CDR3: CAWSVWSSGNTIYF
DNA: TGTGCCTGGAGTGTTTGGAGCTCTGGAAACACCATATATTTT

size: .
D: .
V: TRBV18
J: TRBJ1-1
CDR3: CASSGGMWTEAFF
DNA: TGTGCCAGCTCAGGGGGGATGTGGACTGAAGCTTTCTTT

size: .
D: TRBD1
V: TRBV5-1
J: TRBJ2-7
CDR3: CASGVETGSSYEQYF
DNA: TGCGCCAGCGGCGTTGAGACAGGGAGCTCCTACGAGCAGTACTTC

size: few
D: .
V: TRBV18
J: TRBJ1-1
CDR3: CASSPPIPTEAFF
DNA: TGTGCCAGCTCACCTCCCATCCCCACTGAAGCTTTCTTT

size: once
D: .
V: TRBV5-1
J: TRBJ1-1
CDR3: CASSSFFSDGNTEAFF
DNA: TGCGCCAGCAGCTCGTTTTTCTCGGATGGGAACACTGAAGCTTTCTTT

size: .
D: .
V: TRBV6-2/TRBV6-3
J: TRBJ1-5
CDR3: CASSYQGGSNQPQHF
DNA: TGTGCCAGCAGTTACCAAGGGGGTAGCAATCAGCCCCAGCATTTT

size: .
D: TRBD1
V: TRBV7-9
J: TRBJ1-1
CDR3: CASSWTGVRGEAFF
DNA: TGTGCCAGCAGCTGGACAGGGGTAAGAGGTGAAGCTTTCTTT

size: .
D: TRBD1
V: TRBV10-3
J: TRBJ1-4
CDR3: CAISELLGQGNEKLFF
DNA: TGTGCCATCAGTGAGTTATTGGGACAGGGGAATGAAAAACTGTTTTTT

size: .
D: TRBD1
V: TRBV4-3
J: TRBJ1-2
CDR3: CASSQDHGTGGDGYTF
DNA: TGCGCCAGCAGCCAAGATCATGGGACAGGGGGGGATGGCTACACCTTC

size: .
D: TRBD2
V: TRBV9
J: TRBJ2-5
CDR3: CASSAQLSGGQETQYF
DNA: TGTGCCAGCAGCGCACAACTGAGCGGGGGGCAAGAGACCCAGTACTTC

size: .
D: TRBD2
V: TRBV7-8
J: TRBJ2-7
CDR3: CASSFGGGYEQYF
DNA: TGTGCCAGCAGCTTCGGCGGGGGCTACGAGCAGTACTTC

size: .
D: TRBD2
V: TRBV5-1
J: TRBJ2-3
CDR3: CASSSGTSGGARDTQYF
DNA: TGCGCCAGCAGCTCCGGGACTAGCGGGGGGGCTAGGGATACGCAGTATTTT

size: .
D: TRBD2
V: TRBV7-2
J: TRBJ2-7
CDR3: CASSLGGGSYEQYF
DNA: TGTGCCAGCAGCTTAGGCGGGGGATCCTACGAGCAGTACTTC

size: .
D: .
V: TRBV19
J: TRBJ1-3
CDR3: CASSTPGGYGNTIYF
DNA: TGTGCCAGTAGTACGCCGGGGGGGTACGGAAACACCATATATTTT

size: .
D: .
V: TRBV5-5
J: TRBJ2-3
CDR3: CASSFSGTDTQYF
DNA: TGTGCCAGCAGCTTCTCGGGCACAGATACGCAGTATTTT

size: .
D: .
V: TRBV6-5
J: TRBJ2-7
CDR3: CASSFTRGHEQYF
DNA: TGTGCCAGCAGTTTTACCAGGGGCCACGAGCAGTACTTC

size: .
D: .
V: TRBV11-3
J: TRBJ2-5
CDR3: CASSLGVQETQYF
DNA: TGTGCCAGCAGCTTAGGGGTCCAAGAGACCCAGTACTTC

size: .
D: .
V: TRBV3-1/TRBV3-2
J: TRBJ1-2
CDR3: CASSQEPGGYTF
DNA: TGTGCCAGCAGCCAAGAGCCCGGCGGCTACACCTTC

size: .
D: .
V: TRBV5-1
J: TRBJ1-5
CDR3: CASSLEVDQPQHF
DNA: TGCGCCAGCAGCTTGGAAGTAGATCAGCCCCAGCATTTT

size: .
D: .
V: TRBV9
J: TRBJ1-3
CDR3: CASSVDGGVRNTIYF
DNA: TGTGCCAGCAGCGTAGACGGGGGAGTCAGAAACACCATATATTTT

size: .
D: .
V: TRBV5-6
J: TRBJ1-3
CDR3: CASSVGGNTIYF
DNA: TGTGCCAGCAGCGTTGGGGGAAACACCATATATTTT

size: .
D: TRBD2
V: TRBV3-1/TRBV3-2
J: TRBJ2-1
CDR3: CASSRRPGLVVENIYNEQFF
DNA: TGTGCCAGCAGCAGAAGGCCGGGACTAGTAGTGGAGAATATTTACAATGAGCAGTTCTTC

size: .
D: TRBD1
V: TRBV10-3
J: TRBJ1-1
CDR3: CAISERRWQGEKEAFF
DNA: TGTGCCATCAGTGAGAGAAGATGGCAGGGGGAGAAGGAAGCTTTCTTT